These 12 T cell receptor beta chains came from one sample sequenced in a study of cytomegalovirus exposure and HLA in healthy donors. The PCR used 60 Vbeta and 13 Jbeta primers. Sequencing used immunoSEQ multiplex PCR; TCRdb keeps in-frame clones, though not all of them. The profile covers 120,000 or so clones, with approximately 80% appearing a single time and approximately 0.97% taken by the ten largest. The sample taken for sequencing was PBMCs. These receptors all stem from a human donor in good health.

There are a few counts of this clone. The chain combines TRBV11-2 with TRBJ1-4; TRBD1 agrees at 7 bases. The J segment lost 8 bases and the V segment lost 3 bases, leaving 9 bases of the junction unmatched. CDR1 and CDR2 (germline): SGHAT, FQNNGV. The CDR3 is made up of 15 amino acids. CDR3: CASSFNRGKYEKLFF. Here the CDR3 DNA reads TGTGCCAGCAGCTTTAACAGGGGAAAATACGAAAAACTGTTTTTT.

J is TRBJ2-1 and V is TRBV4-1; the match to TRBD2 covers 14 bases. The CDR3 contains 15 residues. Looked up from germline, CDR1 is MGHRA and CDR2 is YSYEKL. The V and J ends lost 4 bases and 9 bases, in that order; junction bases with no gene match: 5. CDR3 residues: CASSRLAGGPGEQFF. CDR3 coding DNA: TGCGCCAGCAGCCGACTAGCGGGGGGGCCTGGTGAGCAGTTCTTC.

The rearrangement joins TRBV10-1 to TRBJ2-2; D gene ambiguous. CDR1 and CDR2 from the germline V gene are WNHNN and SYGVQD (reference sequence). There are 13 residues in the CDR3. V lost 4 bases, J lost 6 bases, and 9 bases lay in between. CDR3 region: CASSVYRAGELFF. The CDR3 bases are TGCGCCAGCAGTGTTTATCGGGCCGGGGAGCTGTTTTTT.

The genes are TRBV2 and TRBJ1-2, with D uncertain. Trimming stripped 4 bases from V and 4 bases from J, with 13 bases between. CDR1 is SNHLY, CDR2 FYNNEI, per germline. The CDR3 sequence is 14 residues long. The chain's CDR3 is CASSARSPIYGYTF. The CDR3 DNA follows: TGTGCCAGCAGTGCTAGGTCCCCCATCTATGGCTACACCTTC.

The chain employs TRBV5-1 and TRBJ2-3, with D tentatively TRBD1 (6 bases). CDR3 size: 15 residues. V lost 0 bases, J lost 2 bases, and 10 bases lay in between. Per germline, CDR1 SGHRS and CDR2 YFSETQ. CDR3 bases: TGCGCCAGCAGCTTGGACAGGGTCGCCACAGATACGCAGTATTTT. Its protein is CASSLDRVATDTQYF.

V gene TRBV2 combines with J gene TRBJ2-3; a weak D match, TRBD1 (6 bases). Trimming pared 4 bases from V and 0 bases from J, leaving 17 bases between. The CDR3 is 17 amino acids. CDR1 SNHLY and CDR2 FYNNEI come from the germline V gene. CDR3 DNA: TGTGCCAGCAGTGGGGACCTGGACACAGGGAGCACAGATACGCAGTATTTT. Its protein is CASSGDLDTGSTDTQYF.

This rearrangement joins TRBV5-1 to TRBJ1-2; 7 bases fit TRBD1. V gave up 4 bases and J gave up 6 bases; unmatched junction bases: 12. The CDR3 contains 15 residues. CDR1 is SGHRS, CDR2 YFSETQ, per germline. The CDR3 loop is CASSRSGQTVDGYTF. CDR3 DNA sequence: TGCGCCAGCAGCCGGTCGGGACAGACGGTGGATGGCTACACCTTC. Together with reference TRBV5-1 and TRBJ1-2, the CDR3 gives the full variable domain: KAGVTQTPRYLIKTRGQQVTLSCSPISGHRSVSWYQQTPGQGLQFLFEYFSETQRNKGNFPGRFSGRQFSNSRSEMNVSTLELGDSALYLCASSRSGQTVDGYTFGSGTRLTVV.

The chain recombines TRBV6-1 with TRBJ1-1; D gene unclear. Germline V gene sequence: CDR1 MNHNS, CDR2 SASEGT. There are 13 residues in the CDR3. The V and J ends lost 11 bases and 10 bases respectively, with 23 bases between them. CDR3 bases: TGTGCCTCTGAGGGCATGTTATGGCTCGGAGCTTTCTTT. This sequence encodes CASEGMLWLGAFF.

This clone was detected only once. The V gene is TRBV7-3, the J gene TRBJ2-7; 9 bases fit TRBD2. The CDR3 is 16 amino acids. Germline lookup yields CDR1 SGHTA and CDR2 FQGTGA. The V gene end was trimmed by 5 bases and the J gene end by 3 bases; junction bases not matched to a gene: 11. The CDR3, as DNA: TGTGCCAGCAGCCCCGCGGGAGGGTCTTCTTTCTACGAGCAGTACTTC. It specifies CASSPAGGSSFYEQYF.

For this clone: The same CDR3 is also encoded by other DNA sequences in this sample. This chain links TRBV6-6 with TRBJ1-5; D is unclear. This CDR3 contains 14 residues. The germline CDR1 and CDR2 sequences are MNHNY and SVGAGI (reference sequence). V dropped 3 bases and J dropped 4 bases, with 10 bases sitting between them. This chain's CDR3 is CASSYSTGNQPQHF. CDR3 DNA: TGTGCCAGCAGTTATTCGACGGGTAATCAGCCCCAGCATTTT.

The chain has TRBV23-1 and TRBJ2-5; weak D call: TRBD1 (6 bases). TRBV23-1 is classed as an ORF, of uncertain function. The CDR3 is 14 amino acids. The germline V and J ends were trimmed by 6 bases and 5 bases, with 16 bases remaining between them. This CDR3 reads CASSQDRTWETQYF. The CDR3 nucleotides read TGCGCCAGCAGCCAAGACAGGACATGGGAGACCCAGTACTTC.

Here the CDR3 reads CASTWGDYNEQFF. The CDR3, as DNA: TGTGCCAGCACTTGGGGAGATTACAATGAGCAGTTCTTC. The rearrangement joins TRBV5-4 to TRBJ2-1; perhaps TRBD2 as D (5 bases). This CDR3 is 13 amino acids long. V dropped 6 bases and J dropped 4 bases, with 11 bases sitting between them. Germline loops: CDR1 SGHNT, CDR2 YYREEE (reference sequence).